The 29 T cell receptor beta chains below were found in one sample sequenced in a study of blood T cell repertoires in COVID-19. Measured with immunoSEQ multiplex PCR; TCRdb has only the in-frame clones, and not every one. The sample has around 200,000 clones, 80% seen once. Sequences were obtained from peripheral blood. The receptors stem from a woman between 70 and 85 years old with acute or convalescent COVID-19.

The table lists this clone with a few counts. V gene TRBV11-2 combines with J gene TRBJ2-3; D remains ambiguous. This CDR3 has 13 amino acids. Trimming shortened V by 3 bases and J by 2 bases, and 6 bases separated the two germline ends. Germline V lookup: CDR1 SGHAT, CDR2 FQNNGV. The CDR3 region has the DNA TGTGCCAGCAGCTTCCAGTACACAGATACGCAGTATTTT. It specifies CASSFQYTDTQYF.

The chain has TRBV6-2 or TRBV6-3 and TRBJ2-7, with TRBD2 matching 8 bases. V dropped 6 bases and J dropped 0; count of bases not matched to a gene: 10. From germline, CDR1 is MNHEY and CDR2 SVGEGT. The CDR3 is 16 amino acids. The CDR3 loop is CASSHAGLATSYEQYF. CDR3 DNA sequence: TGTGCCAGCAGCCACGCAGGACTAGCTACCTCCTACGAGCAGTACTTC.

Concerning this clone itself: Other DNA sequences within the sample encode an identical CDR3. The J gene is TRBJ2-1, the V gene TRBV27; possible D gene TRBD2, 5 bases. In germline, CDR1 is MNHEY, CDR2 SMNVEV (reference sequence). Deletions cut 3 bases from V and 2 bases from J, with 8 bases between. This CDR3 region has 14 residues. CDR3 sequence (DNA): TGTGCCAGCAGTTTGGGAGCGGCCTACAATGAGCAGTTCTTC. This encodes CASSLGAAYNEQFF.

V usage is TRBV12-3 or TRBV12-4 and J usage is TRBJ1-4, with D unclear. The CDR3 spans 13 residues. The germline V and J ends were trimmed by 1 base and 7 bases, with 7 bases remaining between them. The DNA for the CDR3 is TGTGCCAGCAGTTTAGGTTTCGGTGAAAAACTGTTTTTT. Translated, it gives CASSLGFGEKLFF.

V usage is TRBV7-8 and J usage is TRBJ1-4; D gene ambiguous. V was clipped by 1 base and J by 7 bases, with 13 bases between them. The CDR3 sequence is 15 residues long. Germline V lookup: CDR1 SGHVS, CDR2 FQNEAQ. The DNA of the CDR3 is TGTGCCAGCAGCTTAGGGGTCGTGACTTTTGAAAAACTGTTTTTT. Protein: CASSLGVVTFEKLFF.

This chain connects TRBV27 to TRBJ2-7; 8 nucleotides align to TRBD2. There are 18 residues in the CDR3. V lost 5 bases to trimming and J lost 3 bases; unmatched junction nucleotides: 18. Germline V gene lookup returns CDR1 MNHEY and CDR2 SMNVEV (reference sequence). The CDR3 region is CASSPGRAGVYSDYEQYF. CDR3 DNA: TGTGCCAGCAGTCCCGGGCGAGCGGGAGTCTATTCGGACTACGAGCAGTACTTC.

The chain carries TRBV6-5 and TRBJ1-1, with TRBD1 identical over 8 bases. There are 14 residues in the CDR3. The germline gives CDR1 MNHEY, CDR2 SVGAGI. J was trimmed by 5 bases and V by 5 bases; bases with no gene match: 7. The CDR3 DNA reads TGTGCCAGCAGTCCTATAGACAGGGGTACTGAAGCTTTCTTT. Its protein is CASSPIDRGTEAFF.

This clone was picked up one time. The chain employs TRBV5-4 and TRBJ2-7; D remains ambiguous. There are 14 residues in the CDR3. Trimming shortened V by 3 bases and J by 3 bases, and 13 bases separated the two germline ends. CDR1 is SGHNT, CDR2 YYREEE, per germline (reference sequence). The CDR3 protein is CASSSIDTDYEQYF. The DNA for the CDR3 is TGTGCCAGCAGCTCCATTGACACAGACTACGAGCAGTACTTC.

The CDR3 spells CASSLGTSYGYTF. The CDR3 bases are TGTGCCAGCAGCTTAGGAACGAGCTATGGCTACACCTTC. V gene TRBV7-2 combines with J gene TRBJ1-2; D is unclear. The V gene lost 1 base and the J gene lost 4 bases, with 7 bases spanning the gap. CDR3 length: 13 amino acids. CDR1 is SGHTA, CDR2 FQGNSA, per germline.

This chain connects TRBV5-8 to TRBJ1-1; the D gene is possibly TRBD1 (6 bases). There are 14 residues in the CDR3. CDR1 SGHTS and CDR2 YDEGEE come from the germline V gene. The ends were cut back, 0 bases at V and 7 bases at J, with 13 bases in the middle. The CDR3 loop is CASSLARTGFEAFF. CDR3 DNA sequence: TGTGCCAGCAGCTTGGCCAGAACAGGGTTTGAAGCTTTCTTT.

The chain uses TRBV5-1 and TRBJ2-3; 8 bases match TRBD2. After removal of 1 base from V and 3 bases from J, the junction contained 1 base not matched to a gene. This CDR3 has 14 residues. CDR1 is SGHRS and CDR2 is YFSETQ in the germline V gene. DNA of the CDR3: TGCGCCAGCAGCTTGATAGCGGGGACAGATACGCAGTATTTT. Protein sequence: CASSLIAGTDTQYF.

The V call is TRBV28, the J call TRBJ1-5, with TRBD1 matching 9 bases. V shed 4 bases, J shed 0 bases, and the junction held 4 bases outside the gene matches. Germline V gives CDR1 MDHEN, CDR2 SYDVKM. The CDR3 spans 16 residues. The CDR3, as DNA: TGTGCCAGCAGTTCCAGACAGGGGGATAGCAATCAGCCCCAGCATTTT. It is translated as CASSSRQGDSNQPQHF.

The chain combines TRBV5-1 with TRBJ2-7, with a weak D call TRBD1 (6 bases). Matching the DNA end better, TRBJ2-5 makes the J call doubtful. Germline lookup yields CDR1 SGHRS and CDR2 YFSETQ. The CDR3 extends over 15 amino acids. Written as DNA, the CDR3 is TGCGCCAGCAGCTTGGTATCTGGACAGATAGAGACCCAGTACTTC. It is translated as CASSLVSGQIETQYF.

This clone was detected a few times. The rearrangement joins TRBV11-2 to TRBJ1-3, with unresolved D. Germline V gene sequence: CDR1 SGHAT, CDR2 FQNNGV. The CDR3 length is 13 residues. V was trimmed by 6 bases and J by 0 bases, leaving 6 bases between them. The CDR3 is CASRSYSGNTIYF. The CDR3 coding sequence is TGTGCCAGCAGGAGTTACTCTGGAAACACCATATATTTT. The whole variable domain, filled in from reference TRBV11-2 and TRBJ1-3, reads EAGVAQSPRYKIIEKRQSVAFWCNPISGHATLYWYQQILGQGPKLLIQFQNNGVVDDSQLPKDRFSAERLKGVDSTLKIQPAKLEDSAVYLCASRSYSGNTIYFGEGSWLTVV.

This chain uses TRBV19 with TRBJ2-7; 8 bases fit TRBD2. The CDR3 is 15 residues long. The junction had 7 bases not matched to a gene; V was cut back by 5 bases and J by 1 base. The germline gives CDR1 LNHDA, CDR2 SQIVND (reference sequence). The CDR3 region is CASSLGLVSSYEQYF. In DNA, the CDR3 is TGTGCCAGTAGTTTGGGACTAGTTTCGTCCTACGAGCAGTACTTC.

The chain's CDR3 is CASSERQGAFFQYF. In DNA form, the CDR3 reads TGTGCCAGCAGTGAACGGCAGGGGGCTTTTTTTCAGTACTTC. J is TRBJ2-7 and V is TRBV2, with TRBD1 matching over 8 bases. V trimming: 2 bases; J trimming: 10 bases; junction bases outside the gene matches: 10. There are 14 residues in the CDR3. Germline-derived CDR1 and CDR2 are SNHLY and FYNNEI.

The chain is built from TRBV2 and TRBJ2-7, with 10 bases matching TRBD1. CDR1 and CDR2 (germline): SNHLY, FYNNEI. The CDR3 has 15 residues. The V segment lost 2 bases and the J segment 4 bases; nucleotides outside the gene matches: 5. Here the CDR3 reads CASSESRDRGYEQYF. The DNA for the CDR3 is TGTGCCAGCAGTGAATCCCGGGACAGGGGTTACGAGCAGTACTTC.

This chain connects TRBV3-1 (or the pseudogene TRBV3-2) to TRBJ2-1; maybe TRBD2 (5 bases). V lost 4 bases and J 0 bases, leaving 10 bases between the germline ends. This CDR3 has 15 residues. Germline V gives CDR1 LGHDT, CDR2 YNNKEL (reference sequence). CDR3 bases: TGTGCCAGCAGCCCTACTAGTGACTCCTACAATGAGCAGTTCTTC. Encoded protein: CASSPTSDSYNEQFF.

This chain connects TRBV20-1 to TRBJ2-1; 7 bases are shared with TRBD2. In germline, CDR1 is DFQATT, CDR2 SNEGSKA (reference sequence). CDR3 size: 14 residues. J lost 4 bases, V lost 3 bases, and 6 bases had no gene match. The CDR3 spells CSASTPSGYNEQFF. CDR3 in DNA: TGCAGTGCTAGTACGCCTAGCGGATACAATGAGCAGTTCTTC.

The V call is TRBV6-6, the J call TRBJ2-1, with D perhaps matching TRBD2 (6 bases). Trimming removed 5 bases at V and 4 bases at J, with 12 bases between. The germline V gene has CDR1 MNHNY and CDR2 SVGAGI (reference sequence). This CDR3 is built from 14 residues. CDR3 sequence reads: CASSAPGLYNEQFF. DNA for the CDR3: TGTGCCAGCAGTGCTCCGGGACTTTACAATGAGCAGTTCTTC.

The chain has TRBV5-1 and TRBJ2-3; the match to TRBD2 covers 10 bases. This CDR3 has 14 amino acids. Germline V gene lookup returns CDR1 SGHRS and CDR2 YFSETQ. The junction had 2 bases not matched to a gene; V was cut back by 5 bases and J by 2 bases. The CDR3 coding sequence is TGCGCCAGCAGTACTAGCGGGGTCACAGATACGCAGTATTTT. This sequence encodes CASSTSGVTDTQYF.

The chain has TRBV29-1 and TRBJ2-7; 10 bases fit TRBD2. The CDR3 spans 14 residues. The V and J ends lost 7 bases and 1 base, in that order; junction bases with no gene match: 7. Germline CDR1 and CDR2: SQVTM and ANQGSEA. The CDR3 DNA sequence: TGCAGCGCCCGTATACTAGCGGGGTCCTACGAGCAGTACTTC. This sequence encodes CSARILAGSYEQYF.

V usage is TRBV9 and J usage is TRBJ1-2, with D perhaps TRBD1 (5 bases). The CDR3 extends over 14 amino acids. V dropped 0 bases and J dropped 5 bases, with 11 bases sitting between them. Germline CDR1 and CDR2: SGDLS and YYNGEE. The CDR3 region is CASSVGRQQYGYTF. The CDR3 DNA sequence: TGTGCCAGCAGCGTAGGTAGACAGCAGTATGGCTACACCTTC.

The chain joins TRBV9 to TRBJ1-1; the D is unclear. Trimming cost V 0 bases and J 0 bases, with 9 bases left between them. The germline CDR1 and CDR2 sequences are SGDLS and YYNGEE. CDR3 length: 15 residues. The CDR3 DNA reads TGTGCCAGCAGCGTAGTAGGAGTTATGAACACTGAAGCTTTCTTT. It specifies CASSVVGVMNTEAFF.

With respect to this clone: Other DNA sequences within the sample encode an identical CDR3. The rearrangement joins TRBV29-1 to TRBJ2-2; tentatively, D is TRBD1 (6 bases). Germline loops: CDR1 SQVTM, CDR2 ANQGSEA. CDR3 size: 12 residues. The V and J ends lost 7 bases and 3 bases respectively, with 9 bases between them. Here the CDR3 DNA reads TGCAGCGCCCAGGGGTACACCGGGGAGCTGTTTTTT. The encoded protein is CSAQGYTGELFF.

The chain recombines TRBV5-5 with TRBJ2-1; TRBD1 agrees at 7 bases. This CDR3 spans 16 amino acids. J was trimmed by 4 bases and V by 2 bases; bases with no gene match: 9. The germline CDR1 and CDR2 sequences are SGHKS and YYEKEE (reference sequence). CDR3 sequence: CASSLKDRSTYNEQFF. The CDR3 nucleotides are TGTGCCAGCAGCTTAAAGGACAGGAGCACGTACAATGAGCAGTTCTTC.

This chain links TRBV5-5 with TRBJ2-7, with a possible D match to TRBD1 (5 bases). The CDR3 runs 18 residues. Trimming removed 0 bases at V and 0 bases at J, with 19 bases between. Germline V gene sequence: CDR1 SGHKS, CDR2 YYEKEE (reference sequence). CDR3 DNA: TGTGCCAGCAGCTTGGAGGGGCTGCAGGTACCCTCCTCCTACGAGCAGTACTTC. This encodes CASSLEGLQVPSSYEQYF. Variable domain in full (rest from reference TRBV5-5 and TRBJ2-7): DAGVTQSPTHLIKTRGQQVTLRCSPISGHKSVSWYQQVLGQGPQFIFQYYEKEERGRGNFPDRFSARQFPNYSSELNVNALLLGDSALYLCASSLEGLQVPSSYEQYFGPGTRLTVT.

CDR3 in DNA: TGTGCCATCAGTGGCCAGATCACAGATACGCAGTATTTT. It specifies CAISGQITDTQYF. This chain links TRBV10-3 with TRBJ2-3; D ambiguous. The CDR3 has 13 residues. The germline gives CDR1 ENHRY, CDR2 SYGVKD. Deletions cut 4 bases from V and 2 bases from J, with 7 bases between.

This chain joins TRBV3-1 (or the pseudogene TRBV3-2) and TRBJ1-4; the D is unclear. CDR3 size: 12 residues. Germline loops: CDR1 LGHDT, CDR2 YNNKEL (reference sequence). V lost 2 bases and J lost 8, with 6 bases in between. CDR3 DNA: TGTGCCAGCAGCCAATACGGGGAAAAACTGTTTTTT. The encoded protein is CASSQYGEKLFF.